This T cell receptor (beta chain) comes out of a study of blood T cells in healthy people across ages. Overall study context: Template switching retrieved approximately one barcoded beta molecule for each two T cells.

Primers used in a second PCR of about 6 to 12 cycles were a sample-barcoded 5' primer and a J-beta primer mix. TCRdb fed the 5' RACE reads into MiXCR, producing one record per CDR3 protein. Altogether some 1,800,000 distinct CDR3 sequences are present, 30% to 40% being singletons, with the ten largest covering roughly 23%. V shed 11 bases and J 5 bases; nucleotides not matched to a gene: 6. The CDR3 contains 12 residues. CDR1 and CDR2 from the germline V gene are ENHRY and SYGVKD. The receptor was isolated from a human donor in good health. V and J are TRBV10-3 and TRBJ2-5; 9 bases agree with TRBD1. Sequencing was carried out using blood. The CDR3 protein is CASQGAGETQYF. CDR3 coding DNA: TGTGCCTCACAGGGGGCGGGCGAGACCCAGTACTTC.